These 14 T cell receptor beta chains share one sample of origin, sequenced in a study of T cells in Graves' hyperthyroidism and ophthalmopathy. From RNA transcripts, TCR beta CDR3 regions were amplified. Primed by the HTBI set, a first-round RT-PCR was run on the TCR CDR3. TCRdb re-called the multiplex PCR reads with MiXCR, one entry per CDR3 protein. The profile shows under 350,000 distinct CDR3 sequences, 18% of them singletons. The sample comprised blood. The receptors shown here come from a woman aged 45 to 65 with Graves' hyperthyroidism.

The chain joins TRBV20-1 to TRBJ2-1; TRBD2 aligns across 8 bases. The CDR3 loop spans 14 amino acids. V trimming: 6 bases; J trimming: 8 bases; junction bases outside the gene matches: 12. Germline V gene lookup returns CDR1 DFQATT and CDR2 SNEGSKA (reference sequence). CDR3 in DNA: TGCAGTGCCTTCTCCGGGACTAGTCCCGATGAGCAGTTCTTC. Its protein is CSAFSGTSPDEQFF.

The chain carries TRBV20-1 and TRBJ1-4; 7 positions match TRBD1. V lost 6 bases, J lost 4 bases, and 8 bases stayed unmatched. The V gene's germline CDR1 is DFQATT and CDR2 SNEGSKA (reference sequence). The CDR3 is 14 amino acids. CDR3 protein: CSAKGDRLNEKLFF. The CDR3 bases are TGCAGTGCCAAAGGGGACAGACTTAATGAAAAACTGTTTTTT.

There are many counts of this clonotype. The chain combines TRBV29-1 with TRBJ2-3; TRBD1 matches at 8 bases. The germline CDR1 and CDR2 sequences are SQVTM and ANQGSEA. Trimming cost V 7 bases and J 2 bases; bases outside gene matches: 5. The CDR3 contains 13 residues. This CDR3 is CSAEDRATDTQYF. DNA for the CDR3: TGCAGCGCCGAGGACAGGGCCACAGATACGCAGTATTTT.

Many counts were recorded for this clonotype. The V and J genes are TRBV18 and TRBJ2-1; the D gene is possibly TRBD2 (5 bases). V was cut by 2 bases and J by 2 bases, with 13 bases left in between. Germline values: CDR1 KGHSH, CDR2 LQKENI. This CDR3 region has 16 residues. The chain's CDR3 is CASSPGNSGPYNEQFF. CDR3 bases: TGTGCCAGCTCACCAGGGAACAGCGGTCCCTACAATGAGCAGTTCTTC.

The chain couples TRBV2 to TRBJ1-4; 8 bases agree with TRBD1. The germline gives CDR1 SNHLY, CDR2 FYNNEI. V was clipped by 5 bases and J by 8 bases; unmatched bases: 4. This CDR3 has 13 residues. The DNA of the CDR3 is TGTGCCAGCAGTCAGGGGGCAGGGGAAAAACTGTTTTTT. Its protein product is CASSQGAGEKLFF.

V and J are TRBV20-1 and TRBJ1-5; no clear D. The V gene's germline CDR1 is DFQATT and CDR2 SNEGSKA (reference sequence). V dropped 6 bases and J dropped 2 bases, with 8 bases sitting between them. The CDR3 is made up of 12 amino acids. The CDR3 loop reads CSAGEGNQPQHF. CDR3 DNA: TGCAGTGCAGGTGAGGGCAATCAGCCCCAGCATTTT.

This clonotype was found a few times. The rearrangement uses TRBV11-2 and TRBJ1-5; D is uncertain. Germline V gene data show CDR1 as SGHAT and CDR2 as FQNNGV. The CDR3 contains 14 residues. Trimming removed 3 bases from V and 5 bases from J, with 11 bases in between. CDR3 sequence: CASSLDGPYQPQHF. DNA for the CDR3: TGTGCCAGCAGCTTGGACGGACCTTATCAGCCCCAGCATTTT. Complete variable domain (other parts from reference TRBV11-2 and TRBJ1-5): EAGVAQSPRYKIIEKRQSVAFWCNPISGHATLYWYQQILGQGPKLLIQFQNNGVVDDSQLPKDRFSAERLKGVDSTLKIQPAKLEDSAVYLCASSLDGPYQPQHFGDGTRLSIL.

The CDR3 loop is CAISEGLAGITRSTDTQYF. In nucleotides, the CDR3 is TGTGCCATCAGTGAGGGTCTAGCGGGGATTACGCGGAGCACAGATACGCAGTATTTT. The V call is TRBV10-3, the J call TRBJ2-3, with 9 nucleotides matching TRBD2. This CDR3 region has 19 residues. J gave up 0 bases and V 2 bases, and 12 bases lay outside the gene matches. Germline assignment: CDR1 ENHRY and CDR2 SYGVKD.

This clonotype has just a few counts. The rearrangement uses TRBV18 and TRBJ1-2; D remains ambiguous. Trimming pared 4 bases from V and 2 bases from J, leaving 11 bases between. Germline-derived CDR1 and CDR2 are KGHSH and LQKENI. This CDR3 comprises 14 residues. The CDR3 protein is CASSRPTENYGYTF. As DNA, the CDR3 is TGTGCCAGCTCACGACCGACGGAGAACTATGGCTACACCTTC. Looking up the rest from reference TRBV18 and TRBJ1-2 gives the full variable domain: NAGVMQNPRHLVRRRGQEARLRCSPMKGHSHVYWYRQLPEEGLKFMVYLQKENIIDESGMPKERFSAEFPKEGPSILRIQQVVRGDSAAYFCASSRPTENYGYTFGSGTRLTVV.

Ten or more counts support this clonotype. The CDR3 region is CASSERVFFTEAFF. CDR3 bases: TGTGCCAGCAGTGAGAGGGTTTTTTTCACTGAAGCTTTCTTT. This chain uses TRBV12-3 or TRBV12-4 with TRBJ1-1; D call uncertain. V was pared by 5 bases and J by 4 bases, with 14 bases between. The CDR3 consists of 14 residues.

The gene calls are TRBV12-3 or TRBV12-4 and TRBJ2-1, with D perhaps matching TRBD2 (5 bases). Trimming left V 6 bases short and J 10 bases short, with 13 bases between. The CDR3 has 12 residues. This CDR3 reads CASRERFAEQFF. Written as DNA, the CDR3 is TGTGCCAGCAGGGAGCGGTTCGCGGAGCAGTTCTTC.

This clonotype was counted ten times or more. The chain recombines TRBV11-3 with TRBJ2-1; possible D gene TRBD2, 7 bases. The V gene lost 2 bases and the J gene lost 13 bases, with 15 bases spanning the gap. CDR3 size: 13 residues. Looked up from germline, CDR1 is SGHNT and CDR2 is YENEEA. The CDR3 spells CASSLLTGGGQFF. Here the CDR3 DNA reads TGTGCCAGCAGCTTATTGACAGGCGGGGGCCAGTTCTTC.

The CDR3 DNA follows: TGTGCCAGCAGCTTATTCGTATTGGCTGATCCATGCTATGGCTACACCTTC. It specifies CASSLFVLADPCYGYTF. The chain is built from TRBV7-9 and TRBJ1-2; D is ambiguous. CDR1 is SEHNR and CDR2 is FQNEAQ in the germline V gene (reference sequence). The CDR3 spans 17 residues. Trimming took off 2 bases at V and 4 bases at J, with 20 bases between the two ends.

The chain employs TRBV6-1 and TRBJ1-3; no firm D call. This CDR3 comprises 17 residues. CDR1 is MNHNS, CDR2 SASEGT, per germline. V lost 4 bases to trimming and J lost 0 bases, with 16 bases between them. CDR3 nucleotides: TGTGCCAGCAGTGGGACCCTAGACTATCGCTCTGGAAACACCATATATTTT. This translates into CASSGTLDYRSGNTIYF.